Shown below are 32 T cell receptor beta chains from a single sample sequenced in a study of shared clonotypes between healthy human individuals. CD8 cells classed as naive were CD45RO-negative and positively selected for CCR7, excluding terminally differentiated effector memory CD45RA+ cells. Libraries were prepared by immunoSEQ multiplex PCR; TCRdb keeps only in-frame clonotypes and omits some of them. The table shows roughly 2.1 million clones, with 85% to 95% occurring only once. The material sequenced was naive CD8+ T cells from PBMCs. All receptors come from a man aged 18 to 29 in good health. Some clones in this sample may be carry-over from other donors' samples.

This chain links TRBV30 with TRBJ2-7; tentatively, D is TRBD2 (5 bases). V was clipped by 2 bases and J by 6 bases, with 17 bases between them. This CDR3 has 14 residues. CDR1 is GTSNPN, CDR2 SVGIG, per germline (reference sequence). The CDR3 DNA is TGTGCCTGGAGTTCGGGATACTGGAGCTCCGAGCAGTACTTC. Protein sequence: CAWSSGYWSSEQYF.

The chain joins TRBV25-1 to TRBJ2-5; 9 nucleotides align to TRBD2. V trimming: 6 bases; J trimming: 5 bases; junction bases outside the gene matches: 4. The germline CDR1 and CDR2 sequences are MGHDK and SYGVNS. The CDR3 has 13 amino acids. The CDR3 DNA follows: TGTGCCAGCAGCAGGAGCGGGGGGGAGACCCAGTACTTC. Residues: CASSRSGGETQYF.

The rearrangement joins TRBV11-2 to TRBJ2-1, with D unclear. Trimming took 5 bases from V and 8 from J, leaving 19 bases between them. The CDR3 totals 15 residues. Looked up from germline, CDR1 is SGHAT and CDR2 is FQNNGV. The CDR3 sequence: CASSGSSLVVYEQFF. Written as DNA, the CDR3 is TGTGCCAGCAGCGGTAGCAGTCTAGTAGTCTATGAGCAGTTCTTC. Looking up the rest from reference TRBV11-2 and TRBJ2-1 gives the full variable domain: EAGVAQSPRYKIIEKRQSVAFWCNPISGHATLYWYQQILGQGPKLLIQFQNNGVVDDSQLPKDRFSAERLKGVDSTLKIQPAKLEDSAVYLCASSGSSLVVYEQFFGPGTRLTVL.

V is TRBV7-9 and J is TRBJ1-2; 8 bases fit TRBD1. Germline CDR1 is SEHNR and CDR2 is FQNEAQ (reference sequence). CDR3 length: 15 residues. The trim removed 3 bases at V and 2 bases at J, leaving 5 bases unmatched. Here the CDR3 reads CASSFQGARNYGYTF. The DNA of the CDR3 is TGTGCCAGCAGCTTCCAGGGGGCGCGGAACTATGGCTACACCTTC.

V is TRBV5-1 and J is TRBJ2-7, with 13 nucleotides matching TRBD2. The V segment lost 4 bases and the J segment 2 bases; nucleotides outside the gene matches: 9. This CDR3 has 17 amino acids. Germline CDR1 reads SGHRS; CDR2 reads YFSETQ. The CDR3, as DNA: TGCGCCAGCAGCCCGGGACTAGCGGGAAACGCACCCTACGAGCAGTACTTC. This codes for CASSPGLAGNAPYEQYF. Using reference TRBV5-1 and TRBJ2-7 for the parts outside the CDR3, the full variable domain is KAGVTQTPRYLIKTRGQQVTLSCSPISGHRSVSWYQQTPGQGLQFLFEYFSETQRNKGNFPGRFSGRQFSNSRSEMNVSTLELGDSALYLCASSPGLAGNAPYEQYFGPGTRLTVT.

This chain connects TRBV9 to TRBJ2-7; TRBD1 matches 9 bases. J gave up 7 bases and V 4 bases, and 9 bases lay outside the gene matches. The CDR3 covers 14 residues. The germline gives CDR1 SGDLS, CDR2 YYNGEE. The DNA of the CDR3 is TGTGCCAGCAGCCCACACAGGGGGCCGGGGGAGCAGTACTTC. This sequence encodes CASSPHRGPGEQYF.

The gene calls are TRBV5-6 and TRBJ1-1, with D possibly matching TRBD1 (5 bases). The CDR3 length is 13 residues. The germline V gene has CDR1 SGHDT and CDR2 YYEEEE. V lost 7 bases and J lost 0, with 10 bases in between. The DNA for the CDR3 is TGTGCCAGCGGGACGGGGTTGAACACTGAAGCTTTCTTT. It codes for CASGTGLNTEAFF.

The chain employs TRBV10-2 and TRBJ2-3; no clear D. CDR3 length equals 14 residues. The V gene lost 3 bases and the J gene lost 2 bases, with 9 bases spanning the gap. Germline V lookup: CDR1 WSHSY, CDR2 SAAADI. The CDR3 nucleotides are TGCGCCAGCAGTGACGGCTCCGTCACAGATACGCAGTATTTT. Encoded protein: CASSDGSVTDTQYF.

The rearrangement uses TRBV10-2 and TRBJ1-5; the match to TRBD1 covers 7 bases. Trimming took 0 bases from V and 3 from J; bases not matched to a gene: 2. The CDR3 sequence is 15 residues long. In germline, CDR1 is WSHSY, CDR2 SAAADI. The CDR3 DNA reads as TGCGCCAGCAGTGAGTCGGGACAGTTCAATCAGCCCCAGCATTTT. This codes for CASSESGQFNQPQHF.

Points on this clone: The sample holds other DNA sequences that translate to the same CDR3. V usage is TRBV5-5 and J usage is TRBJ1-1; D gene unclear. V shed 4 bases and J shed 1 base, with 8 bases lying between them. This CDR3 contains 13 residues. The V gene's germline CDR1 is SGHKS and CDR2 YYEKEE (reference sequence). The CDR3 sequence is CASSLSPNTEAFF. The CDR3 nucleotides are TGTGCCAGCAGCCTTTCCCCGAACACTGAAGCTTTCTTT.

This chain links TRBV5-8 with TRBJ2-1, with 7 bases matching TRBD2. The CDR3 has 16 amino acids. The J segment lost 8 bases and the V segment lost 4 bases, leaving 15 bases of the junction unmatched. Germline V CDR1 and CDR2: SGHTS, YDEGEE. The CDR3 bases are TGTGCCAGCAGCCCAACGGCGACTAGCCCTATTCATGAGCAGTTCTTC. Its protein is CASSPTATSPIHEQFF.

As concerns this clone: At the DNA level, this CDR3 is encoded by other sequences in the same sample as well. The chain carries TRBV9 and TRBJ2-3, with 9 nucleotides matching TRBD2. The CDR3 spans 15 residues. Germline V lookup: CDR1 SGDLS, CDR2 YYNGEE. V was pared by 3 bases and J by 0 bases, with 2 bases of the junction left unmatched. The CDR3 DNA follows: TGTGCCAGCAGCGGTAGCGGGAGTAGCACAGATACGCAGTATTTT. Protein sequence: CASSGSGSSTDTQYF.

The chain employs TRBV9 and TRBJ1-4; D is perhaps TRBD1 (5 bases). This CDR3 has 13 residues. Germline-derived CDR1 and CDR2 are SGDLS and YYNGEE. Trimming pared 4 bases from V and 6 bases from J, leaving 10 bases between. The CDR3 loop reads CASSFGGDEKLFF. The CDR3 DNA follows: TGTGCCAGCAGCTTCGGGGGGGATGAAAAACTGTTTTTT.

The CDR3 spells CASSQRSGAGDYEQYF. Written as DNA, the CDR3 is TGCGCCAGCAGCCAACGGAGCGGGGCGGGGGACTACGAGCAGTACTTC. V is TRBV4-3 and J is TRBJ2-7, with TRBD2 matching over 7 bases. This CDR3 is 16 amino acids long. Germline V gives CDR1 LGHNA, CDR2 YSLEER. The ends lost 2 bases at V and 3 bases at J; junction bases unmatched: 10.

The rearrangement joins TRBV25-1 to TRBJ2-2; D is possibly TRBD2 (5 bases). The V end lost 5 bases, the J end lost 7 bases, and 20 bases lay between the germline ends. The CDR3 runs to 16 residues. Germline-derived CDR1 and CDR2 are MGHDK and SYGVNS. The CDR3 DNA is TGTGCCAGCAGTTCCCCCTCGGAGGTTCAGAACGGGGAGCTGTTTTTT. This translates into CASSSPSEVQNGELFF.

The chain links TRBV19 to TRBJ1-2; D is possibly TRBD1 (5 bases). Trimming cost V 10 bases and J 4 bases, with 7 bases left between them. The CDR3 runs 10 residues. Germline CDR1 LNHDA, CDR2 SQIVND (reference sequence). The CDR3 nucleotides are TGTGCCACCGGGGGCTATGGCTACACCTTC. Protein: CATGGYGYTF.

This rearrangement joins TRBV18 to TRBJ2-5; D is unresolved. CDR3 size: 16 residues. Germline V CDR1 and CDR2: KGHSH, LQKENI. Trimming removed 6 bases from V and 4 bases from J, with 21 bases in between. The chain's CDR3 is CASSPAEKGLIETQYF. The CDR3 DNA reads as TGTGCCAGCTCCCCCGCGGAAAAAGGGTTGATAGAGACCCAGTACTTC.

This clone has only one observation. V and J are TRBV7-9 and TRBJ1-1, with D perhaps TRBD1 (6 bases). The CDR3 length is 15 residues. CDR1 and CDR2 from the germline V gene are SEHNR and FQNEAQ (reference sequence). The germline V and J ends were trimmed by 5 bases and 4 bases, with 17 bases remaining between them. This CDR3 reads CASSKAGGASTEAFF. The CDR3 DNA reads as TGTGCCAGCAGCAAAGCCGGGGGCGCGAGCACTGAAGCTTTCTTT.

This sequence joins TRBV6-5 and TRBJ2-7; possible D gene TRBD1, 5 bases. Germline-derived CDR1 and CDR2 are MNHEY and SVGAGI. Between the trimmed V and J ends, which lost 2 bases and 7 bases, there was a span of 12 bases. The length of the CDR3 is 13 residues. CDR3 amino acids: CASSYGRVREQYF. The CDR3 DNA reads TGTGCCAGCAGTTACGGCAGGGTGAGGGAGCAGTACTTC.

This sequence joins TRBV5-4 and TRBJ1-2; perhaps TRBD1 as D (5 bases). V lost 4 bases to trimming and J lost 8 bases, with 15 bases between them. The CDR3 spans 13 residues. The V gene's germline CDR1 is SGHNT and CDR2 YYREEE (reference sequence). CDR3 bases: TGTGCCAGCAGCCAGACCGGGGCAGCCGGCTACACCTTC. Amino acids: CASSQTGAAGYTF.

The V and J genes are TRBV5-6 and TRBJ2-6; tentatively, D is TRBD2 (5 bases). CDR1 and CDR2 from the germline V gene are SGHDT and YYEEEE. Trimming cost V 0 bases and J 3 bases, with 7 bases left between them. The CDR3 consists of 15 residues. CDR3 loop: CASSLVGSGANVLTF. The CDR3 DNA reads TGTGCCAGCAGCTTGGTGGGGAGTGGGGCCAACGTCCTGACTTTC.

CDR3 sequence: CASSEGVGHEKLFF. The DNA of the CDR3 is TGTGCCAGCAGTGAAGGAGTTGGGCATGAAAAACTGTTTTTT. The chain recombines TRBV2 with TRBJ1-4, with D unresolved. The CDR3 spans 14 residues. From germline, CDR1 is SNHLY and CDR2 FYNNEI. The V and J ends lost 1 base and 6 bases respectively, with 9 bases between them. The full variable domain, rest sourced from reference TRBV2 and TRBJ1-4, is EPEVTQTPSHQVTQMGQEVILRCVPISNHLYFYWYRQILGQKVEFLVSFYNNEISEKSEIFDDQFSVERPDGSNFTLKIRSTKLEDSAMYFCASSEGVGHEKLFFGSGTQLSVL.

The J gene is TRBJ1-1, the V gene TRBV7-3; no definite D call. V was cut by 3 bases and J by 0 bases, with 8 bases left in between. Per germline, CDR1 SGHTA and CDR2 FQGTGA. The CDR3 length is 14 residues. The CDR3 protein is CASSLVEVNTEAFF. The CDR3 coding sequence is TGTGCCAGCAGCTTGGTAGAGGTGAACACTGAAGCTTTCTTT.

This sequence joins TRBV5-6 and TRBJ2-1; D not resolved. Trimming cost V 3 bases and J 6 bases, with 4 bases left between them. The CDR3 covers 11 residues. Germline CDR1 and CDR2: SGHDT and YYEEEE. Here the CDR3 reads CASSWINEQFF. The DNA for the CDR3 is TGTGCCAGCAGCTGGATCAATGAGCAGTTCTTC.

The chain links TRBV7-2 to TRBJ2-5, with 10 bases fitting TRBD2. CDR1 is SGHTA, CDR2 FQGNSA, per germline. The trim removed 7 bases at V and 5 bases at J, leaving 16 bases unmatched. The CDR3 loop spans 17 amino acids. The CDR3 DNA reads TGTGCCAGCACCCAACGATCGGGGCTAGCGGGAGTGGAGACCCAGTACTTC. It specifies CASTQRSGLAGVETQYF.

This chain joins TRBV29-1 and TRBJ2-1; the D gene is possibly TRBD1 (6 bases). The CDR3 spans 11 residues. V lost 6 bases, J lost 12 bases, and 15 bases lay in between. Germline V gene data show CDR1 as SQVTM and CDR2 as ANQGSEA. CDR3 amino acids: CSVPDWGPQFF. Here the CDR3 DNA reads TGCAGCGTCCCCGACTGGGGGCCGCAGTTCTTC.

The chain couples TRBV7-9 to TRBJ2-3; 7 bases line up with TRBD1. Losses at the gene ends were 3 bases for V and 2 bases for J; bases not matched to a gene: 5. Germline-derived CDR1 and CDR2 are SEHNR and FQNEAQ (reference sequence). The CDR3 is 15 residues long. CDR3 region: CASSFRQGPTDTQYF. The CDR3 DNA reads as TGTGCCAGCAGCTTCCGACAGGGACCCACAGATACGCAGTATTTT.

V is TRBV6-6 and J is TRBJ1-2, with no clear D. The V gene lost 0 bases and the J gene lost 3 bases, with 8 bases spanning the gap. CDR3 length: 14 residues. CDR1 is MNHNY, CDR2 SVGAGI, per germline (reference sequence). CDR3 nucleotide sequence: TGTGCCAGCAGTTACTCTGGGGAGGACTATGGCTACACCTTC. This codes for CASSYSGEDYGYTF.

The chain links TRBV6-5 to TRBJ2-7; 7 bases fit TRBD1. V lost 5 bases, J lost 3 bases, and 10 bases stayed unmatched. CDR3 size: 15 residues. CDR1 is MNHEY, CDR2 SVGAGI, per germline. The CDR3 sequence is CASSGAAGGNYEQYF. As DNA, the CDR3 is TGTGCCAGCAGTGGGGCGGCAGGGGGAAACTACGAGCAGTACTTC.

The chain links TRBV28 to TRBJ2-3; maybe TRBD2 (6 bases). CDR1 and CDR2 from the germline V gene are MDHEN and SYDVKM. The CDR3 loop spans 11 amino acids. Trimming took 10 bases from V and 5 from J, leaving 10 bases between them. This CDR3 is CAIKEGDTQYF. The CDR3 DNA is TGTGCCATAAAGGAGGGAGATACGCAGTATTTT. Looking up the rest from reference TRBV28 and TRBJ2-3 gives the full variable domain: DVKVTQSSRYLVKRTGEKVFLECVQDMDHENMFWYRQDPGLGLRLIYFSYDVKMKEKGDIPEGYSVSREKKERFSLILESASTNQTSMYLCAIKEGDTQYFGPGTRLTVL.

The V call is TRBV14, the J call TRBJ1-3; tentatively, D is TRBD1 (6 bases). In germline, CDR1 is SGHDN, CDR2 FVKESK. Trimming stripped 4 bases from V and 7 bases from J, with 17 bases between. The CDR3 has 15 residues. This CDR3 is CASSLTGYGGNTIYF. The CDR3, as DNA: TGTGCCAGCAGCCTAACAGGGTACGGCGGGAACACCATATATTTT.

The V call is TRBV2, the J call TRBJ1-2, with TRBD1 as a possible D gene (6 bases). Per germline, CDR1 SNHLY and CDR2 FYNNEI. V dropped 0 bases and J dropped 5 bases, with 16 bases sitting between them. This CDR3 has 16 amino acids. The CDR3 protein is CASSEAYGGAAYGYTF. In nucleotides, the CDR3 is TGTGCCAGCAGTGAAGCGTACGGGGGGGCAGCTTATGGCTACACCTTC.